The 20 T cell receptor beta chains below come from one sample, sequenced in a study of blood T cells in healthy people across ages. Primers used in a second PCR of roughly 6 to 11 cycles were a sample-barcoded 5' primer and a J-beta primer mix. TCRdb ran MiXCR on the 5' RACE reads and lists one entry per CDR3 protein. The repertoire holds hundreds of thousands of distinct CDR3 sequences, around half seen once, with under 35% in the top ten. The sample comprised blood. The receptor set was obtained from a woman aged 60-75 years in good health.

The chain employs TRBV7-2 and TRBJ2-3; D remains unclear. Trimming took 4 bases from V and 0 from J, leaving 2 bases between them. Germline CDR1 SGHTA, CDR2 FQGNSA. There are 12 residues in the CDR3. The CDR3 bases are TGTACCAGCAGCTACAGCACAGATACGCAGTATTTT. This encodes CTSSYSTDTQYF.

This rearrangement joins TRBV18 to TRBJ2-3, with D possibly matching TRBD2 (5 bases). The germline V and J ends were trimmed by 1 base and 6 bases, with 11 bases remaining between them. CDR3 length equals 14 residues. Germline assignment: CDR1 KGHSH and CDR2 LQKENI. CDR3 in DNA: TGTGCCAGCTCACCACAGGGAGCCGAGGATACGCAGTATTTT. Residues: CASSPQGAEDTQYF. The variable domain in full, with the rest retrieved from reference TRBV18 and TRBJ2-3, is NAGVMQNPRHLVRRRGQEARLRCSPMKGHSHVYWYRQLPEEGLKFMVYLQKENIIDESGMPKERFSAEFPKEGPSILRIQQVVRGDSAAYFCASSPQGAEDTQYFGPGTRLTVL.

This chain links TRBV7-2 with TRBJ1-2, with TRBD1 as a possible D gene (5 bases). The CDR3 is made up of 13 amino acids. The germline V gene has CDR1 SGHTA and CDR2 FQGNSA. The V end was cut by 4 bases, the J end by 8 bases, with 14 bases between. DNA for the CDR3: TGTGCCAGCAGCTACTCAGGGTCGGAAGGCTACACCTTC. Protein product: CASSYSGSEGYTF. Full variable domain (outside the CDR3, taken from reference TRBV7-2 and TRBJ1-2): GAGVSQSPSNKVTEKGKDVELRCDPISGHTALYWYRQSLGQGLEFLIYFQGNSAPDKSGLPSDRFSAERTGGSVSTLTIQRTQQEDSAVYLCASSYSGSEGYTFGSGTRLTVV.

The V and J genes are TRBV3-1 and TRBJ2-7; D remains ambiguous. V lost 3 bases and J lost 1, with 7 bases in between. The CDR3 length is 13 residues. The germline CDR1 and CDR2 sequences are LGHDT and YNNKEL (reference sequence). Written as DNA, the CDR3 is TGTGCCAGCAGCCACATGGTTTCCTACGAGCAGTACTTC. Translation: CASSHMVSYEQYF.

This chain links TRBV29-1 with TRBJ2-1; the match to TRBD2 covers 7 bases. CDR3 length equals 14 residues. The V segment lost 3 bases and the J segment 4 bases; nucleotides outside the gene matches: 6. In germline, CDR1 is SQVTM, CDR2 ANQGSEA. The CDR3 region has the DNA TGCAGCGTTGAGAGAGCGGGACCGTACAATGAGCAGTTCTTC. Amino acid sequence: CSVERAGPYNEQFF.

V is TRBV20-1 and J is TRBJ2-5, with 14 positions matching TRBD2. The V gene end was trimmed by 4 bases and the J gene end by 13 bases; junction bases not matched to a gene: 11. This CDR3 has 14 amino acids. CDR1 is DFQATT, CDR2 SNEGSKA, per germline (reference sequence). The CDR3, as DNA: TGCAGTGCTACGGCCTCCGGGACTAGCGGGAGTGCGTACTTC. Protein product: CSATASGTSGSAYF.

The chain joins TRBV6-1 to TRBJ2-1; D perhaps matches TRBD2 (6 bases). Germline CDR1 MNHNS, CDR2 SASEGT. This CDR3 is 15 amino acids long. The germline V and J ends were trimmed by 8 bases and 5 bases, with 19 bases remaining between them. The CDR3 DNA follows: TGTGCCAGCCGCGTGCAAGCGGGTGGAAACAATGAGCAGTTCTTC. Protein sequence: CASRVQAGGNNEQFF.

The V call is TRBV6-6, the J call TRBJ2-3; TRBD1 matches 11 bases. This CDR3 spans 13 amino acids. The germline V gene has CDR1 MNHNY and CDR2 SVGAGI (reference sequence). Trimming cost V 11 bases and J 3 bases; bases outside gene matches: 4. CDR3 coding DNA: TGTGCCGTCCGGGACAGGGGGACAGATACGCAGTATTTT. It translates to CAVRDRGTDTQYF.

The genes are TRBV6-1 and TRBJ2-3, with D maybe TRBD1 (6 bases). Trimming removed 7 bases from V and 4 bases from J, with 15 bases in between. CDR3 length equals 14 residues. CDR1 is MNHNS and CDR2 is SASEGT in the germline V gene. The CDR3 DNA reads as TGTGCCAGCATTATAGGGGGTTCGGCAGATACGCAGTATTTT. As protein: CASIIGGSADTQYF.

In this sample, this clonotype turned up a few times. J is TRBJ2-5 and V is TRBV5-1; 11 bases line up with TRBD1. Gene TRBJ2-7 matches the end of the DNA better, so the J call may be wrong. This CDR3 has 16 amino acids. The germline V gene has CDR1 SGHRS and CDR2 YFSETQ. CDR3 coding DNA: TGCGCCAGCAGCTTGGAACCCCGGGACAGGGGGGGCGAGCAGTACTTC. Protein sequence: CASSLEPRDRGGEQYF.

The rearrangement uses TRBV6-2 or TRBV6-3 and TRBJ1-2; D remains ambiguous. Deletions cut 6 bases from V and 7 bases from J, with 12 bases between. CDR1 is MNHEY, CDR2 SVGEGT, per germline. CDR3 length: 12 residues. CDR3 amino acids: CASRPEGAGYTF. CDR3 DNA: TGTGCCAGCAGACCGGAGGGAGCTGGCTACACCTTC.

A remark on this clonotype: A much larger clone is a single base away; this may be a read error. This chain uses TRBV2 with TRBJ1-5; D might be TRBD1 (5 bases). The CDR3 is made up of 13 amino acids. Germline assignment: CDR1 SNHLY and CDR2 FYNNEI. V shed 8 bases and J shed 4 bases, with 12 bases lying between them. CDR3 sequence: CASGRDVNQPQHF. Here the CDR3 DNA reads TGTGCCAGCGGCCGGGACGTAAATCAGCCCCAGCATTTT.

The V gene is TRBV5-1, the J gene TRBJ1-5; D uncertain. Germline V gene data show CDR1 as SGHRS and CDR2 as YFSETQ. This CDR3 region has 15 residues. V shed 2 bases and J shed 6 bases, with 15 bases lying between them. DNA of the CDR3: TGCGCCAGCAGCTTTGGGGAGCCAGGCAGTCAGCCCCAGCATTTT. It is translated as CASSFGEPGSQPQHF. Supplemented by reference TRBV5-1 and TRBJ1-5, the full variable domain reads KAGVTQTPRYLIKTRGQQVTLSCSPISGHRSVSWYQQTPGQGLQFLFEYFSETQRNKGNFPGRFSGRQFSNSRSEMNVSTLELGDSALYLCASSFGEPGSQPQHFGDGTRLSIL.

The table lists this clonotype with a few counts. The rearrangement uses TRBV5-1 and TRBJ2-7; weak D call: TRBD2 (5 bases). This CDR3 has 13 residues. V was clipped by 4 bases and J by 3 bases, with 11 bases between them. Germline lookup yields CDR1 SGHRS and CDR2 YFSETQ. This CDR3 is CASSPSSYYEQYF. DNA of the CDR3: TGCGCCAGCAGCCCCTCTAGCTACTACGAGCAGTACTTC.

The V and J genes are TRBV30 and TRBJ2-7, with 10 bases identical to TRBD1. V gave up 4 bases and J gave up 1 base; unmatched junction bases: 4. CDR3 length: 14 amino acids. Per germline, CDR1 GTSNPN and CDR2 SVGIG (reference sequence). CDR3 amino acids: CAWNKGQGSYEQYF. The CDR3 DNA sequence: TGTGCCTGGAACAAGGGACAGGGGTCCTACGAGCAGTACTTC.

This chain uses TRBV25-1 with TRBJ2-7, with D possibly matching TRBD1 (5 bases). This CDR3 contains 14 residues. Trimming left V 6 bases short and J 0 bases short, with 12 bases between. Germline CDR1 MGHDK, CDR2 SYGVNS. The DNA of the CDR3 is TGTGCCAGCAGAAGAGACAGTAGCTCCTACGAGCAGTACTTC. Translating gives CASRRDSSSYEQYF.

V and J are TRBV7-9 and TRBJ1-2; D not certain. In germline, CDR1 is SEHNR, CDR2 FQNEAQ (reference sequence). The length of the CDR3 is 14 residues. V gave up 5 bases and J gave up 5 bases, with 15 bases separating them. The CDR3 nucleotides read TGTGCCAGCAGCCAAAGGAACAGTAGTTATGGCTACACCTTC. Residues: CASSQRNSSYGYTF.

Points on this clonotype: Germline is not matched at one junction end, which may reflect a read error. J is TRBJ2-1 and V is TRBV4-1; 9 bases align to TRBD2. Per germline, CDR1 MGHRA and CDR2 YSYEKL. The CDR3 is 17 residues long. CDR3 loop: CASSHINMRLAADEQFF. The CDR3 nucleotides are TGCGCCAGTAGCCACATAAATATGAGACTAGCGGCCGATGAGCAGTTCTTC.

This clonotype was detected a few times. J is TRBJ2-5 and V is TRBV28; 10 bases are a match to TRBD2. CDR3 length: 17 residues. V trimming: 6 bases; J trimming: 4 bases; junction bases outside the gene matches: 14. Germline V CDR1 and CDR2: MDHEN, SYDVKM. The CDR3, as DNA: TGTGCCAGCAGCCTAACCAGGCTAGCGGGAGTCGGAGAGACCCAGTACTTC. Encoded protein: CASSLTRLAGVGETQYF. The full variable domain, with the rest looked up from reference TRBV28 and TRBJ2-5, is DVKVTQSSRYLVKRTGEKVFLECVQDMDHENMFWYRQDPGLGLRLIYFSYDVKMKEKGDIPEGYSVSREKKERFSLILESASTNQTSMYLCASSLTRLAGVGETQYFGPGTRLLVL.

This clonotype has just a few counts. V is TRBV25-1 and J is TRBJ1-1; D remains unclear. V was shortened by 6 bases and J by 7 bases, with 9 bases between the two germline ends. The CDR3 runs to 11 residues. Germline V gives CDR1 MGHDK, CDR2 SYGVNS. The CDR3 DNA reads as TGTGCCAGCAGCAAATTAGGTGAAGCTTTCTTT. Encoded protein: CASSKLGEAFF.